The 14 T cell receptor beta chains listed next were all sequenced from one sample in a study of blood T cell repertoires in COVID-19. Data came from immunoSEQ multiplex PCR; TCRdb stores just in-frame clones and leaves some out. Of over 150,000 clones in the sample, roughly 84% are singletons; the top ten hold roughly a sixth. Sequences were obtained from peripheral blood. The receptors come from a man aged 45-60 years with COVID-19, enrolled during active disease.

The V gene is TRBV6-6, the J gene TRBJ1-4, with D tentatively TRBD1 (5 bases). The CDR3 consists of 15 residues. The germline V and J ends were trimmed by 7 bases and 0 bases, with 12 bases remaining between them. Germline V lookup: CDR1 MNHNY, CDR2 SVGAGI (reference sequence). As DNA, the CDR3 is TGTGCCAGCAAAAATCCGGGGGCAACTAATGAAAAACTGTTTTTT. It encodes CASKNPGATNEKLFF.

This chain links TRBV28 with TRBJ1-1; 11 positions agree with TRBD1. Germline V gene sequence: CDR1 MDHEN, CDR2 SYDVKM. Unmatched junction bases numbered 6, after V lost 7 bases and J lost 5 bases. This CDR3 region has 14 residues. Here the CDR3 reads CASTDRGLITEAFF. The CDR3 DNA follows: TGTGCCAGCACGGACAGGGGGCTGATTACTGAAGCTTTCTTT.

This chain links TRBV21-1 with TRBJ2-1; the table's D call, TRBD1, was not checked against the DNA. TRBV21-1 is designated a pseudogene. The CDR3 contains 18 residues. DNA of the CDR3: TGTGCCAGCAGCAAAGGGCGGGGACAGATGAGCTCCTACAATGAGCAGTTCTTC. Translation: CASSKGRGQMSSYNEQFF.

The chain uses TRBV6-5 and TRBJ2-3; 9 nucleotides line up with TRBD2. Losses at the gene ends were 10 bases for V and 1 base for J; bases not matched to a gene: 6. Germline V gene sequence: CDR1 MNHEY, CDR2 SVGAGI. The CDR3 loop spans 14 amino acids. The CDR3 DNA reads TGTGCCACAGAGCGGGGGGTTGGCACAGATACGCAGTATTTT. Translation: CATERGVGTDTQYF.

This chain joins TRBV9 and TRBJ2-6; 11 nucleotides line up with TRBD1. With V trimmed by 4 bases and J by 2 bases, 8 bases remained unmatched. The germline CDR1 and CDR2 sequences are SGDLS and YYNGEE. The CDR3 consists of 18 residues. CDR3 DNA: TGTGCCAGCAGCTTGGGACAGGGGGTCGGGACTGGGGCCAACGTCCTGACTTTC. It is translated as CASSLGQGVGTGANVLTF. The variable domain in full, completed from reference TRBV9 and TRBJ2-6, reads DSGVTQTPKHLITATGQRVTLRCSPRSGDLSVYWYQQSLDQGLQFLIQYYNGEERAKGNILERFSAQQFPDLHSELNLSSLELGDSALYFCASSLGQGVGTGANVLTFGAGSRLTVL.

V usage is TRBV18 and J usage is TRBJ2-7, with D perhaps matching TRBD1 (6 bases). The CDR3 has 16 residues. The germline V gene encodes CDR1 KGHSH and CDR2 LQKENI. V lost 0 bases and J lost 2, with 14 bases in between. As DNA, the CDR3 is TGTGCCAGCTCACCACCCGCACAGGGTGGGACCTACGAGCAGTACTTC. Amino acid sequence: CASSPPAQGGTYEQYF.

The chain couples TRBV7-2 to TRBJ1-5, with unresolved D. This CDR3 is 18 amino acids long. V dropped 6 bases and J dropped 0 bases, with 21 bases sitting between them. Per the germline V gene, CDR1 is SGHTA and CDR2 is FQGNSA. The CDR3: CASRLMAEGKYSNQPQHF. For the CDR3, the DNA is TGTGCCAGCAGACTAATGGCGGAGGGCAAATATAGCAATCAGCCCCAGCATTTT. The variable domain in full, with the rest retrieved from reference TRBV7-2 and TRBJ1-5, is GAGVSQSPSNKVTEKGKDVELRCDPISGHTALYWYRQSLGQGLEFLIYFQGNSAPDKSGLPSDRFSAERTGGSVSTLTIQRTQQEDSAVYLCASRLMAEGKYSNQPQHFGDGTRLSIL.

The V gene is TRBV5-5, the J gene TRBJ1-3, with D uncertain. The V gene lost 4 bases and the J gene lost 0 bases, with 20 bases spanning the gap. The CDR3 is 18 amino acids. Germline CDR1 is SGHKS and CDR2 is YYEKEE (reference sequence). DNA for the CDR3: TGTGCCAGCAGCCTAACCCCGGGCGGGCCAGGCTCTGGAAACACCATATATTTT. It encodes CASSLTPGGPGSGNTIYF. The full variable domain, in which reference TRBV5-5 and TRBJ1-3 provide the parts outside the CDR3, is DAGVTQSPTHLIKTRGQQVTLRCSPISGHKSVSWYQQVLGQGPQFIFQYYEKEERGRGNFPDRFSARQFPNYSSELNVNALLLGDSALYLCASSLTPGGPGSGNTIYFGEGSWLTVV.

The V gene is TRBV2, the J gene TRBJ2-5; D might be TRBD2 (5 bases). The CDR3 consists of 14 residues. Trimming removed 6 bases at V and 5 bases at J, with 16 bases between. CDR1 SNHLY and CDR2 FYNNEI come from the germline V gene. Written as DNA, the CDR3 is TGTGCCAGCAGCCCGGACCGGAGGAGGGAGACCCAGTACTTC. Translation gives CASSPDRRRETQYF.

The CDR3 region is CASSVGGLAGFGETQYF. DNA for the CDR3: TGTGCCAGCAGCGTAGGGGGACTAGCGGGATTCGGAGAGACCCAGTACTTC. The chain carries TRBV9 and TRBJ2-5; TRBD2 matches at 13 bases. The CDR3 totals 17 residues. V trimming: 0 bases; J trimming: 4 bases; junction bases outside the gene matches: 6. Germline loops: CDR1 SGDLS, CDR2 YYNGEE.

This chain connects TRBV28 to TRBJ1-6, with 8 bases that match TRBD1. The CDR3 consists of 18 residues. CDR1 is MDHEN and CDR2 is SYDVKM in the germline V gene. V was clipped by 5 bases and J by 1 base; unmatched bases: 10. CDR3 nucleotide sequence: TGTGCCAGCAGTCCCTCAGCCGGACAGGGATCCTATAATTCACCCCTCCACTTT. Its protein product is CASSPSAGQGSYNSPLHF.

In nucleotides, the CDR3 is TGTGCCAGCAGCCCCGGGGAGGTCTACGAGCAGTACTTC. Translated: CASSPGEVYEQYF. The rearrangement links TRBV5-4 to TRBJ2-7; TRBD2 might be the D (6 bases). The V end lost 4 bases, the J end lost 3 bases, and 11 bases lay between the germline ends. This CDR3 has 13 residues. The germline CDR1 and CDR2 sequences are SGHNT and YYREEE (reference sequence).

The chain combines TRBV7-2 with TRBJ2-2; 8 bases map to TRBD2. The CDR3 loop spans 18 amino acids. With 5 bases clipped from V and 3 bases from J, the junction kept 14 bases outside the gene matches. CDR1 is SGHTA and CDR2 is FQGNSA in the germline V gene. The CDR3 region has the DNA TGTGCCAGCAGCCAAGGAACGGCCTTTAGCGGGGACACCGGGGAGCTGTTTTTT. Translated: CASSQGTAFSGDTGELFF.

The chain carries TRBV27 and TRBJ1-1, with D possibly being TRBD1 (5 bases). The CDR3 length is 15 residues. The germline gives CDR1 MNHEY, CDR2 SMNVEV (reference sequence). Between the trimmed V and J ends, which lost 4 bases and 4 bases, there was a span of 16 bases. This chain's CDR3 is CASSSHRSGFTEAFF. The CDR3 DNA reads TGTGCCAGCAGTTCCCATCGGTCAGGGTTCACTGAAGCTTTCTTT.